These T cell receptor beta chains were read from a single sample in a study of OX40 agonist ivuxolimab in advanced cancers. Measured with immunoSEQ multiplex PCR; TCRdb has only the in-frame clones, and not every one. The sample yields around 72,000 clones, roughly 80% seen once. The input for sequencing was CD4+ or CD8+ T cells sorted from blood, taken in a trial of the OX40 agonist ivuxolimab. These receptor sequences come from an adult with an advanced solid tumor such as melanoma, head and neck, liver or kidney cancer. CDR3s include the opening cysteine and the closing phenylalanine or tryptophan. D genes are given only for firm matches. Not every row has a clone size; where given, it reads once, few, many or a size class.

clone size: .; V gene: TRBV11-2; J gene: TRBJ1-2; D gene: TRBD1; CDR3 DNA: TGTGCCAGCAGCCGAAACAGGGGCGGCAGCTATGGCTACACCTTC; CDR3 protein: CASSRNRGGSYGYTF
clone size: .; V gene: TRBV30; J gene: TRBJ1-4; D gene: .; CDR3 DNA: TGTGCCTGGGCTAGATGGGGTAATGAAAAACTGTTTTTT; CDR3 protein: CAWARWGNEKLFF
clone size: .; V gene: TRBV28; J gene: TRBJ1-1; D gene: .; CDR3 DNA: TGTGCCAGCAGTTTTTTAGCGGGTCGGACTGAAGCTTTCTTT; CDR3 protein: CASSFLAGRTEAFF
clone size: .; V gene: TRBV28; J gene: TRBJ2-7; D gene: TRBD1; CDR3 DNA: TGTGCCAGCAGTTTTCTGGGACAGGAATACTACGAGCAGTACTTC; CDR3 protein: CASSFLGQEYYEQYF
clone size: .; V gene: TRBV18; J gene: TRBJ1-1; D gene: TRBD1; CDR3 DNA: TGTGCCAGCTCAGCGGGACAGGTCACTGAAGCTTTCTTT; CDR3 protein: CASSAGQVTEAFF
clone size: .; V gene: TRBV5-5; J gene: TRBJ1-1; D gene: TRBD1; CDR3 DNA: TGTGCCAGCAGCAGAGAACAGGGGAGAGATGAAGCTTTCTTT; CDR3 protein: CASSREQGRDEAFF
clone size: .; V gene: TRBV7-3; J gene: TRBJ2-7; D gene: TRBD2; CDR3 DNA: TGTGCCAGCAGCGCAGGAGGACTAGCCCGCGAGCAGTACTTC; CDR3 protein: CASSAGGLAREQYF
clone size: few; V gene: TRBV6-5; J gene: TRBJ2-3; D gene: .; CDR3 DNA: TGTGCCAGCAGTTATCACAGCAGAACTAGCACAGATACGCAGTATTTT; CDR3 protein: CASSYHSRTSTDTQYF
clone size: .; V gene: TRBV11-2; J gene: TRBJ1-2; D gene: .; CDR3 DNA: TGTGCCAGCAGCTTAGCTGTCAGGCCCTTAGGGTATGGCTACACCTTC; CDR3 protein: CASSLAVRPLGYGYTF
clone size: .; V gene: TRBV5-1; J gene: TRBJ1-1; D gene: .; CDR3 DNA: TGCGCCACTCGCAGGGGAACTGAGAACACTGAAGCTTTCTTT; CDR3 protein: CATRRGTENTEAFF
clone size: .; V gene: TRBV14; J gene: TRBJ2-3; D gene: .; CDR3 DNA: TGTGCCAGCAGCCCCCGAGTCCCGGGCCAGGCAGATACGCAGTATTTT; CDR3 protein: CASSPRVPGQADTQYF
clone size: .; V gene: TRBV27; J gene: TRBJ2-7; D gene: .; CDR3 DNA: TGTGCCAGCAGTTTAAAATCGGTGGGGGCCTACGAGCAGTACTTC; CDR3 protein: CASSLKSVGAYEQYF
clone size: .; V gene: TRBV9; J gene: TRBJ1-2; D gene: .; CDR3 DNA: TGTGCCAGCAGCTCTAAGGACGGTAACTATGGCTACACCTTC; CDR3 protein: CASSSKDGNYGYTF
clone size: once; V gene: TRBV11-3; J gene: TRBJ1-2; D gene: TRBD1; CDR3 DNA: TGTGCCAGCAGCGCAAGACAGGGACTTGGCTACACCTTC; CDR3 protein: CASSARQGLGYTF
clone size: .; V gene: TRBV18; J gene: TRBJ2-5; D gene: .; CDR3 DNA: TGTGCCAGCTCACTAGTAGGTGAGACCCAGTACTTC; CDR3 protein: CASSLVGETQYF
clone size: few; V gene: TRBV5-4; J gene: TRBJ2-2; D gene: .; CDR3 DNA: TGTGCCAGCAGCTTGGGCCAGGGGCACGCCGGGGAGCTGTTTTTT; CDR3 protein: CASSLGQGHAGELFF
clone size: .; V gene: TRBV6-1; J gene: TRBJ1-4; D gene: .; CDR3 DNA: TGTGCCAGCAGTGCAGGGAAGGGGAAAAAACTGTTTTTT; CDR3 protein: CASSAGKGKKLFF
clone size: few; V gene: TRBV18; J gene: TRBJ1-1; D gene: .; CDR3 DNA: TGTGCCAGCTCACCACTGGCCGGGGACACTGAAGCTTTCTTT; CDR3 protein: CASSPLAGDTEAFF
clone size: .; V gene: TRBV6-5; J gene: TRBJ2-3; D gene: .; CDR3 DNA: TGTGCCAGCAGTGGAGGGGACCATAGCACAGATACGCAGTATTTT; CDR3 protein: CASSGGDHSTDTQYF
clone size: .; V gene: TRBV7-3; J gene: TRBJ2-7; D gene: .; CDR3 DNA: TGTGCCAGCAGCCAACAGGTAGTTTCTGCCGGGACTCACGAGCAGTACTTC; CDR3 protein: CASSQQVVSAGTHEQYF
clone size: .; V gene: TRBV10-2; J gene: TRBJ1-5; D gene: .; CDR3 DNA: TGCGCCAGCCCTCAGAGGGGAGGGCAGCCCCAGCATTTT; CDR3 protein: CASPQRGGQPQHF
clone size: .; V gene: TRBV18; J gene: TRBJ2-1; D gene: .; CDR3 DNA: TGTGCCAGCTCCTTGGACGGGAGCTCCTACAATGAGCAGTTCTTC; CDR3 protein: CASSLDGSSYNEQFF
clone size: .; V gene: TRBV6-1; J gene: TRBJ1-4; D gene: .; CDR3 DNA: TGTGCCAGCAAGAGCAGGGTTTATGAAAAACTGTTTTTT; CDR3 protein: CASKSRVYEKLFF
clone size: .; V gene: TRBV5-6; J gene: TRBJ1-6; D gene: .; CDR3 DNA: TGTGCCAGCAGCTTGGCCCAAGGGCGTCGGTCACCCCTCCACTTT; CDR3 protein: CASSLAQGRRSPLHF
clone size: .; V gene: TRBV7-9; J gene: TRBJ2-3; D gene: .; CDR3 DNA: TGTGCCAGCAGTCCATATAGCACAGATACGCAGTATTTT; CDR3 protein: CASSPYSTDTQYF
clone size: .; V gene: TRBV29-1; J gene: TRBJ2-7; D gene: .; CDR3 DNA: TGCAGCGTAGGAGGGACTTCCTACGAGCAGTACTTC; CDR3 protein: CSVGGTSYEQYF
clone size: .; V gene: TRBV28; J gene: TRBJ2-3; D gene: .; CDR3 DNA: TGTGCCAGCAGTTCCTTGCCGGGACACCGCACAGATACGCAGTATTTT; CDR3 protein: CASSSLPGHRTDTQYF
clone size: .; V gene: TRBV5-1; J gene: TRBJ2-5; D gene: TRBD1; CDR3 DNA: TGCGCCAGCAGCCTCGGACAGGTGACGGAGACCCAGTACTTC; CDR3 protein: CASSLGQVTETQYF
clone size: .; V gene: TRBV11-2; J gene: TRBJ2-1; D gene: .; CDR3 DNA: TGTGCCAGCAGCCCCTCCCAGTTAATATCCAATGAGCAGTTCTTC; CDR3 protein: CASSPSQLISNEQFF
clone size: .; V gene: TRBV5-1; J gene: TRBJ2-7; D gene: TRBD2; CDR3 DNA: TGCGCCAGCAGTGCGGGAGTCTGGGCTGAATACGAGCAGTACTTC; CDR3 protein: CASSAGVWAEYEQYF
clone size: once; V gene: TRBV18; J gene: TRBJ1-5; D gene: .; CDR3 DNA: TGTGCCAGCTCACAAGGACGGACTACTAATCAGCCCCAGCATTTT; CDR3 protein: CASSQGRTTNQPQHF
clone size: .; V gene: TRBV27; J gene: TRBJ1-2; D gene: .; CDR3 DNA: TGTGCCAGCAGTTTAAAGGCAGGGAGAGATGGCTACACCTTC; CDR3 protein: CASSLKAGRDGYTF
clone size: .; V gene: TRBV9; J gene: TRBJ1-3; D gene: .; CDR3 DNA: TGTGCCAGCAGCGTAGGCCCCAACGCACGGATCTCTGGAAACACCATATATTTT; CDR3 protein: CASSVGPNARISGNTIYF
clone size: .; V gene: TRBV10-3; J gene: TRBJ1-2; D gene: .; CDR3 DNA: TGTGCCATCACTCCCTCTGAGGGCGGCTACACCTTC; CDR3 protein: CAITPSEGGYTF
clone size: .; V gene: TRBV15; J gene: TRBJ1-2; D gene: .; CDR3 DNA: TGTGCCACCAGCAGAGGTCAACGGGTCCTTCTCTATGGCTACACCTTC; CDR3 protein: CATSRGQRVLLYGYTF
clone size: .; V gene: TRBV28; J gene: TRBJ1-2; D gene: .; CDR3 DNA: TGTGCCAGCAGTTTGATGGCCACAGCTAACTATGGCTACACCTTC; CDR3 protein: CASSLMATANYGYTF
clone size: .; V gene: TRBV2; J gene: TRBJ1-5; D gene: .; CDR3 DNA: TGTGCCAGCAGTCCACAGGGATCAGGTCAGCCCCAGCATTTT; CDR3 protein: CASSPQGSGQPQHF
clone size: .; V gene: TRBV28; J gene: TRBJ2-5; D gene: .; CDR3 DNA: TGTGCCAGCACCAGACCCGGGGAAGAGACCCAGTACTTC; CDR3 protein: CASTRPGEETQYF
clone size: .; V gene: TRBV18; J gene: TRBJ2-7; D gene: .; CDR3 DNA: TGTGCCAGCTCACCGGTATCAGTCCCCGTCGAGCAGTACTTC; CDR3 protein: CASSPVSVPVEQYF
clone size: .; V gene: TRBV5-6; J gene: TRBJ2-7; D gene: TRBD1; CDR3 DNA: TGTGCCAGCAGCCCCCCTCCGAAAACCGGGACAGTTGACTACGAGCAGTACTTC; CDR3 protein: CASSPPPKTGTVDYEQYF